These T cell receptor beta chains were read from a single sample in a study of radiotherapy plus CTLA-4 blockade in lung cancer. Method: immunoSEQ multiplex PCR; TCRdb's copy keeps in-frame clones and lacks some. The sample consists of some 90,000 clones, around 86% of them appearing once. The input for sequencing was peripheral blood, taken from a patient treated with radiotherapy plus ipilimumab. The source of these receptors is a human donor with non-small cell lung cancer who had stable disease on radiotherapy plus ipilimumab. Each CDR3 is given with its conserved first and last residue. The D gene is left open where the match is weak. Clone size appears in some rows only: once, few, many, or a class for an expanded clone.

d_call: .
v_call: TRBV27
cdr3_length: 15
j_call: TRBJ1-2
clone_size: .
cdr3_aa: CASRRNREVTYGYTF
cdr3_nt: TGTGCCAGCAGACGAAACAGGGAAGTAACCTATGGCTACACCTTC

d_call: .
v_call: TRBV5-1
cdr3_length: 18
j_call: TRBJ1-3
clone_size: .
cdr3_aa: CASSTRAPGTDLLDTIYF
cdr3_nt: TGCGCCAGCAGCACCCGAGCGCCGGGCACGGATCTACTAGACACCATATATTTT

d_call: .
v_call: TRBV5-1
cdr3_length: 14
j_call: TRBJ2-1
clone_size: .
cdr3_aa: CASSDAGSYNEQFF
cdr3_nt: TGCGCCAGCAGCGACGCGGGCTCCTACAATGAGCAGTTCTTC

d_call: TRBD1
v_call: TRBV15
cdr3_length: 18
j_call: TRBJ2-1
clone_size: .
cdr3_aa: CATSREIVTGGSYNEQFF
cdr3_nt: TGTGCCACCAGCAGAGAGATTGTAACAGGGGGCTCCTACAATGAGCAGTTCTTC

d_call: .
v_call: TRBV7-6
cdr3_length: 15
j_call: TRBJ2-2
clone_size: .
cdr3_aa: CASSLGGSHTGELFF
cdr3_nt: TGTGCCAGCAGCTTAGGGGGGAGTCACACCGGGGAGCTGTTTTTT

d_call: .
v_call: TRBV7-9
cdr3_length: 13
j_call: TRBJ2-1
clone_size: .
cdr3_aa: CASSLTSWDEQFF
cdr3_nt: TGTGCCAGCAGCTTAACGAGTTGGGATGAGCAGTTCTTC

d_call: .
v_call: TRBV2
cdr3_length: 14
j_call: TRBJ2-5
clone_size: .
cdr3_aa: CASSFERTGETQYF
cdr3_nt: TGTGCCAGCAGCTTCGAACGGACCGGAGAGACCCAGTACTTC

d_call: TRBD1
v_call: TRBV5-1
cdr3_length: 16
j_call: TRBJ1-1
clone_size: .
cdr3_aa: CASSTRTGDLRGEAFF
cdr3_nt: TGCGCCAGCAGCACCAGGACAGGAGATCTGAGGGGTGAAGCTTTCTTT

d_call: .
v_call: TRBV7-2
cdr3_length: 12
j_call: TRBJ2-5
clone_size: .
cdr3_aa: CASSLNRETQYF
cdr3_nt: TGTGCCAGCAGCTTGAATAGAGAGACCCAGTACTTC

d_call: .
v_call: TRBV7-2
cdr3_length: 15
j_call: TRBJ2-7
clone_size: once
cdr3_aa: CASSLAGQGLYEQYF
cdr3_nt: TGTGCCAGCAGCTTAGCGGGTCAGGGGTTGTACGAGCAGTACTTC

d_call: .
v_call: TRBV2
cdr3_length: 13
j_call: TRBJ1-2
clone_size: .
cdr3_aa: CASSTGDFYGYTF
cdr3_nt: TGTGCCAGCAGTACGGGGGACTTCTATGGCTACACCTTC

d_call: .
v_call: TRBV7-9
cdr3_length: 15
j_call: TRBJ2-2
clone_size: .
cdr3_aa: CASSPWTGNTGELFF
cdr3_nt: TGTGCCAGCAGCCCCTGGACGGGGAACACCGGGGAGCTGTTTTTT

d_call: .
v_call: TRBV28
cdr3_length: 16
j_call: TRBJ2-3
clone_size: .
cdr3_aa: CASSDAWSPSTDTQYF
cdr3_nt: TGTGCCAGCAGTGACGCGTGGTCACCTAGCACAGATACGCAGTATTTT

d_call: TRBD2
v_call: TRBV5-6
cdr3_length: 16
j_call: TRBJ2-1
clone_size: .
cdr3_aa: CASSLVPSGDYNEQFF
cdr3_nt: TGTGCCAGCAGCTTGGTCCCTAGCGGAGACTACAATGAGCAGTTCTTC

d_call: TRBD2
v_call: TRBV7-2
cdr3_length: 17
j_call: TRBJ2-5
clone_size: .
cdr3_aa: CASSRTGTSGGEKTQYF
cdr3_nt: TGTGCCAGCAGCCGGACCGGGACTAGCGGGGGGGAGAAGACCCAGTACTTC

d_call: .
v_call: TRBV5-5
cdr3_length: 14
j_call: TRBJ1-6
clone_size: .
cdr3_aa: CASSLDPLGSPLHF
cdr3_nt: TGTGCCAGCAGCCTGGACCCCCTGGGTTCACCCCTCCACTTT

d_call: .
v_call: TRBV2
cdr3_length: 14
j_call: TRBJ1-2
clone_size: .
cdr3_aa: CASITAVANYGYTF
cdr3_nt: TGTGCCAGCATCACAGCTGTAGCTAACTATGGCTACACCTTC

d_call: .
v_call: TRBV2
cdr3_length: 14
j_call: TRBJ1-6
clone_size: .
cdr3_aa: CASSEGRKNSPLHF
cdr3_nt: TGTGCCAGCAGTGAGGGCAGAAAAAATTCACCCCTCCACTTT

d_call: .
v_call: TRBV28
cdr3_length: 13
j_call: TRBJ2-1
clone_size: .
cdr3_aa: CASSLGLPNEQFF
cdr3_nt: TGTGCCAGCAGTTTAGGTCTACCCAATGAGCAGTTCTTC

d_call: .
v_call: TRBV7-9
cdr3_length: 12
j_call: TRBJ2-7
clone_size: few
cdr3_aa: CASSIQGYEQYF
cdr3_nt: TGTGCCAGCAGCATCCAGGGCTACGAGCAGTACTTC

d_call: .
v_call: TRBV28
cdr3_length: 12
j_call: TRBJ2-3
clone_size: few
cdr3_aa: CASRAAPDTQYF
cdr3_nt: TGTGCCAGCAGGGCCGCGCCAGATACGCAGTATTTT

d_call: .
v_call: TRBV18
cdr3_length: 14
j_call: TRBJ1-2
clone_size: once
cdr3_aa: CASSPDKGLSGYTF
cdr3_nt: TGTGCCAGCTCACCAGATAAGGGGTTAAGTGGCTACACCTTC

d_call: .
v_call: TRBV28
cdr3_length: 14
j_call: TRBJ2-7
clone_size: .
cdr3_aa: CASNAGTFLREQYF
cdr3_nt: TGTGCCAGCAACGCCGGGACTTTCCTTCGAGAGCAGTACTTC

d_call: TRBD1
v_call: TRBV7-9
cdr3_length: 16
j_call: TRBJ1-6
clone_size: .
cdr3_aa: CASSLGLGQGNSPLHF
cdr3_nt: TGTGCCAGCAGCTTAGGTCTAGGACAGGGAAATTCACCCCTCCACTTT

d_call: TRBD1
v_call: TRBV28
cdr3_length: 19
j_call: TRBJ2-6
clone_size: once
cdr3_aa: CASSFPLGQGNSGANVLTF
cdr3_nt: TGTGCCAGCAGTTTCCCCCTGGGACAGGGTAACTCTGGGGCCAACGTCCTGACTTTC

d_call: TRBD2
v_call: TRBV28
cdr3_length: 16
j_call: TRBJ2-1
clone_size: .
cdr3_aa: CASSPVAGSSYNEQFF
cdr3_nt: TGTGCCAGCAGTCCTGTAGCGGGGAGCTCCTACAATGAGCAGTTCTTC

d_call: .
v_call: TRBV28
cdr3_length: 17
j_call: TRBJ2-5
clone_size: .
cdr3_aa: CASSLFSVVRSRETQYF
cdr3_nt: TGTGCCAGCAGTTTATTTTCCGTAGTTAGATCGAGAGAGACCCAGTACTTC

d_call: TRBD1
v_call: TRBV19
cdr3_length: 16
j_call: TRBJ1-5
clone_size: .
cdr3_aa: CASTALQGGSNQPQHF
cdr3_nt: TGTGCCAGTACCGCCCTCCAGGGGGGAAGCAATCAGCCCCAGCATTTT

d_call: TRBD1
v_call: TRBV11-2
cdr3_length: 15
j_call: TRBJ1-5
clone_size: .
cdr3_aa: CASSSGGQGHQPQHF
cdr3_nt: TGTGCCAGCAGCTCCGGGGGACAGGGCCATCAGCCCCAGCATTTT

d_call: .
v_call: TRBV19
cdr3_length: 16
j_call: TRBJ1-5
clone_size: .
cdr3_aa: CASSTLRREENQPQHF
cdr3_nt: TGTGCCAGTAGTACCCTGAGAAGGGAAGAGAATCAGCCCCAGCATTTT

d_call: .
v_call: TRBV2
cdr3_length: 13
j_call: TRBJ2-3
clone_size: .
cdr3_aa: CASSGRGTDTQYF
cdr3_nt: TGTGCCAGCAGTGGCAGGGGCACAGATACGCAGTATTTT

d_call: TRBD1
v_call: TRBV19
cdr3_length: 15
j_call: TRBJ1-5
clone_size: .
cdr3_aa: CASSPPDRAGQPQHF
cdr3_nt: TGTGCCAGTAGTCCCCCTGACAGGGCGGGTCAGCCCCAGCATTTT

d_call: .
v_call: TRBV7-3
cdr3_length: 14
j_call: TRBJ2-2
clone_size: .
cdr3_aa: CASSSTGYTGELFF
cdr3_nt: TGTGCCAGCAGCTCCACAGGGTACACCGGGGAGCTGTTTTTT

d_call: .
v_call: TRBV18
cdr3_length: 11
j_call: TRBJ2-5
clone_size: .
cdr3_aa: CASSPQETQYF
cdr3_nt: TGTGCCAGCTCACCACAAGAGACCCAGTACTTC

d_call: TRBD1
v_call: TRBV11-2
cdr3_length: 17
j_call: TRBJ2-1
clone_size: .
cdr3_aa: CASSEDLRGTPYNEQFF
cdr3_nt: TGTGCCAGCAGCGAAGACCTCAGGGGGACGCCCTACAATGAGCAGTTCTTC

d_call: TRBD2
v_call: TRBV7-6
cdr3_length: 16
j_call: TRBJ2-1
clone_size: .
cdr3_aa: CASSLGTSGRAYEQFF
cdr3_nt: TGTGCCAGCAGCTTAGGGACTAGCGGGAGAGCGTATGAGCAGTTCTTC

d_call: .
v_call: TRBV27
cdr3_length: 14
j_call: TRBJ2-2
clone_size: few
cdr3_aa: CASTTAGDTGELFF
cdr3_nt: TGTGCCAGCACCACGGCGGGCGACACCGGGGAGCTGTTTTTT

d_call: TRBD1
v_call: TRBV30
cdr3_length: 17
j_call: TRBJ2-2
clone_size: .
cdr3_aa: CAWNLVGQGANTGELFF
cdr3_nt: TGTGCCTGGAATCTAGTCGGGCAGGGGGCGAACACCGGGGAGCTGTTTTTT

d_call: .
v_call: TRBV28
cdr3_length: 13
j_call: TRBJ1-6
clone_size: .
cdr3_aa: CASTGTGNSPLHF
cdr3_nt: TGTGCCAGCACCGGGACTGGTAATTCACCCCTCCACTTT

d_call: TRBD1
v_call: TRBV18
cdr3_length: 14
j_call: TRBJ1-4
clone_size: .
cdr3_aa: CASSPYGQDEKLFF
cdr3_nt: TGTGCCAGCTCACCATACGGACAGGATGAAAAACTGTTTTTT

d_call: .
v_call: TRBV28
cdr3_length: 12
j_call: TRBJ2-1
clone_size: .
cdr3_aa: CASSLWGGEQFF
cdr3_nt: TGTGCCAGCAGTTTATGGGGCGGCGAGCAGTTCTTC

d_call: .
v_call: TRBV30
cdr3_length: 12
j_call: TRBJ1-2
clone_size: .
cdr3_aa: CAWSAGAYGYTF
cdr3_nt: TGTGCCTGGAGTGCAGGGGCCTATGGCTACACCTTC

d_call: TRBD2
v_call: TRBV5-1
cdr3_length: 12
j_call: TRBJ2-1
clone_size: .
cdr3_aa: CASGKRENEQFF
cdr3_nt: TGCGCCAGCGGGAAGCGGGAGAATGAGCAGTTCTTC

d_call: .
v_call: TRBV14
cdr3_length: 19
j_call: TRBJ2-6
clone_size: .
cdr3_aa: CASSRTRDSGHSGANVLTF
cdr3_nt: TGTGCCAGCAGCCGGACTAGGGACAGCGGTCACTCTGGGGCCAACGTCCTGACTTTC

d_call: .
v_call: TRBV7-9
cdr3_length: 16
j_call: TRBJ1-3
clone_size: .
cdr3_aa: CASPVTGEVSGNTIYF
cdr3_nt: TGTGCCAGCCCCGTGACCGGGGAGGTCTCTGGAAACACCATATATTTT

d_call: .
v_call: TRBV5-6
cdr3_length: 15
j_call: TRBJ2-3
clone_size: .
cdr3_aa: CASSPVWENTDTQYF
cdr3_nt: TGTGCCAGCAGCCCGGTATGGGAAAACACAGATACGCAGTATTTT

d_call: .
v_call: TRBV15
cdr3_length: 13
j_call: TRBJ1-5
clone_size: .
cdr3_aa: CATSDSSNQPQHF
cdr3_nt: TGTGCCACCAGTGACAGTAGCAATCAGCCCCAGCATTTT

d_call: .
v_call: TRBV7-9
cdr3_length: 16
j_call: TRBJ2-1
clone_size: .
cdr3_aa: CASRPPIRVSYNEQFF
cdr3_nt: TGTGCCAGCAGGCCCCCCATTAGAGTCTCCTACAATGAGCAGTTCTTC

d_call: TRBD1
v_call: TRBV28
cdr3_length: 15
j_call: TRBJ1-1
clone_size: .
cdr3_aa: CASSLSQGAITEAFF
cdr3_nt: TGTGCCAGCAGTCTAAGTCAGGGGGCAATCACTGAAGCTTTCTTT

d_call: .
v_call: TRBV30
cdr3_length: 13
j_call: TRBJ1-1
clone_size: .
cdr3_aa: CAWSVGGGAEAFF
cdr3_nt: TGTGCCTGGAGTGTTGGCGGGGGCGCTGAAGCTTTCTTT

d_call: TRBD2
v_call: TRBV7-9
cdr3_length: 15
j_call: TRBJ2-1
clone_size: .
cdr3_aa: CASSLNSGDYNEQFF
cdr3_nt: TGTGCCAGCAGCTTAAATAGCGGGGATTACAATGAGCAGTTCTTC

d_call: .
v_call: TRBV6-5
cdr3_length: 14
j_call: TRBJ1-6
clone_size: .
cdr3_aa: CASTRVGNNSPLHF
cdr3_nt: TGTGCCAGCACAAGGGTTGGGAATAATTCACCCCTCCACTTT

d_call: .
v_call: TRBV2
cdr3_length: 15
j_call: TRBJ1-6
clone_size: .
cdr3_aa: CASSERVGNNSPLHF
cdr3_nt: TGTGCCAGCAGTGAACGAGTCGGTAATAATTCACCCCTCCACTTT

d_call: .
v_call: TRBV5-4
cdr3_length: 14
j_call: TRBJ1-2
clone_size: once
cdr3_aa: CASSRGDRLNGYTF
cdr3_nt: TGTGCCAGCAGCCGGGGTGACAGGCTCAATGGCTACACCTTC

d_call: .
v_call: TRBV23-1
cdr3_length: 9
j_call: TRBJ2-7
clone_size: .
cdr3_aa: CAHAREQYF
cdr3_nt: TGCGCCCACGCCCGCGAGCAGTACTTC

d_call: TRBD2
v_call: TRBV5-4
cdr3_length: 14
j_call: TRBJ2-5
clone_size: once
cdr3_aa: CASSLASGGETQYF
cdr3_nt: TGTGCCAGCAGCTTGGCTAGCGGGGGGGAGACCCAGTACTTC

d_call: .
v_call: TRBV11-2
cdr3_length: 15
j_call: TRBJ1-2
clone_size: few
cdr3_aa: CASSMGVGAANGYTF
cdr3_nt: TGTGCCAGCAGCATGGGGGTTGGGGCGGCGAATGGCTACACCTTC

d_call: TRBD2
v_call: TRBV30
cdr3_length: 15
j_call: TRBJ2-7
clone_size: .
cdr3_aa: CASPGTSGSPYEQYF
cdr3_nt: TGTGCCTCCCCCGGGACTAGCGGATCCCCCTACGAGCAGTACTTC